This T cell receptor beta chain emerged from a study of T cell repertoires in cytomegalovirus infection. Study-wide background: Public TCR beta signatures were indicative of both CMV infection and a matching HLA type.

Findings of the study overall: CMV-specific HLA-C-restricted TCR beta clonotypes dominated the ex vivo response.

Concerning this clonotype itself: Its antigen is undetermined.

J lost 8 bases, V lost 1 base, and 7 bases had no gene match. The CDR3 has 14 residues. TCRdb analysed the reads with MiXCR anew, one entry per CDR3 protein. The sample holds approximately 750,000 distinct CDR3 sequences, roughly a third seen once. The sequencing input was PBMCs. V gene TRBV12-3 or TRBV12-4 combines with J gene TRBJ2-5; 7 bases fit TRBD2. This receptor was identified in a human donor in good health (CMV status not recorded). Some clones in this sample may be carry-over from other donors' samples. In nucleotides, the CDR3 is TGTGCCAGCAGTTTAGGGTACGGGGAGGGAACCCAGTACTTC. It codes for CASSLGYGEGTQYF.